These 8 T cell receptor beta chains were sequenced from one sample in a study of T cells in Graves' hyperthyroidism and ophthalmopathy. Researchers took RNA transcripts and amplified the TCR beta CDR3 regions from them. The primer set for the first-round RT-PCR of the TCR CDR3 was HTBI. Using its own MiXCR run on the multiplex PCR reads, TCRdb lists one record per CDR3 protein. The data contain about 480,000 distinct CDR3 sequences, around a fifth of them singletons. The sample consisted of blood. Source of these receptors: a woman in her seventies with Graves' ophthalmopathy.

The rearrangement joins TRBV9 to TRBJ2-2; TRBD2 agrees at 8 bases. J gave up 1 base and V 3 bases, and 8 bases lay outside the gene matches. The CDR3 length is 17 residues. The germline gives CDR1 SGDLS, CDR2 YYNGEE. DNA of the CDR3: TGTGCCAGCAGCGCCTATTTTGCGGGAGGGAACACCGGGGAGCTGTTTTTT. Translated: CASSAYFAGGNTGELFF. Drawing the rest from reference TRBV9 and TRBJ2-2, the complete variable domain is DSGVTQTPKHLITATGQRVTLRCSPRSGDLSVYWYQQSLDQGLQFLIQYYNGEERAKGNILERFSAQQFPDLHSELNLSSLELGDSALYFCASSAYFAGGNTGELFFGEGSRLTVL.

This clonotype was counted between two and nine times. The genes are TRBV9 and TRBJ2-1, with 11 bases aligning to TRBD1. Germline V CDR1 and CDR2: SGDLS, YYNGEE. V was clipped by 4 bases and J by 2 bases; unmatched bases: 5. This CDR3 has 16 amino acids. The CDR3 bases are TGTGCCAGCAGCTTCACGGACAGGGGGCCCTACAATGAGCAGTTCTTC. This codes for CASSFTDRGPYNEQFF.

This clonotype was seen only a few times. The chain has TRBV7-9 and TRBJ1-1; 10 bases are a match to TRBD1. Germline V gene lookup returns CDR1 SEHNR and CDR2 FQNEAQ (reference sequence). Trimming removed 5 bases from V and 10 bases from J; junction bases left unmatched: 10. The CDR3 runs 14 residues. CDR3 DNA: TGTGCCAGCAGCCAGGGACAGGGGTGGGTAATAGCTTTCTTT. It encodes CASSQGQGWVIAFF.

This clonotype was recorded many times. The gene calls are TRBV12-3 or TRBV12-4 and TRBJ2-1; D might be TRBD1 (6 bases). The CDR3 is 17 amino acids. V lost 7 bases and J 0 bases, leaving 19 bases between the germline ends. In nucleotides, the CDR3 is TGTGCCAGCACTTTCGAAGCCGGGACAAGCTCCTACAATGAGCAGTTCTTC. Its protein is CASTFEAGTSSYNEQFF.

The V and J genes are TRBV20-1 and TRBJ1-6, with 9 bases identical to TRBD1. J was trimmed by 5 bases and V by 1 base; bases with no gene match: 6. CDR3 length equals 16 residues. Germline V gives CDR1 DFQATT, CDR2 SNEGSKA (reference sequence). The DNA of the CDR3 is TGCAGTGCTAGAGTAGGAGGACAGGGGAATAATTCACCCCTCCACTTT. Its translation is CSARVGGQGNNSPLHF.

This clonotype appeared many times. This rearrangement joins TRBV28 to TRBJ1-2; D unclear. Germline CDR1 and CDR2: MDHEN and SYDVKM. The CDR3 consists of 13 residues. Between the trimmed V and J ends, which lost 10 bases and 0 bases, there was a span of 12 bases. The CDR3 spells CATFAPANYGYTF. In DNA form, the CDR3 reads TGTGCCACCTTCGCCCCTGCTAACTATGGCTACACCTTC.

This clonotype showed up just a few times. A read error may account for a junction end that differs from germline. This sequence joins TRBV27 and TRBJ2-5; D is possibly TRBD1 or TRBD2 (5 bases each). Germline V gives CDR1 MNHEY, CDR2 SMNVEV (reference sequence). The CDR3 loop spans 13 amino acids. Here the CDR3 DNA reads TGTGCCAGCCGTTTGGGGGTAGGCGAGACCCAGTACTTC. As protein: CASRLGVGETQYF.

This clonotype showed up many times. The chain joins TRBV11-2 to TRBJ1-1; 8 bases are shared with TRBD1. The germline V gene has CDR1 SGHAT and CDR2 FQNNGV. CDR3 length equals 17 residues. The trim removed 5 bases at V and 1 base at J, leaving 12 bases unmatched. The CDR3 loop is CASSRVPGQGWNTEAFF. The CDR3 DNA reads as TGTGCCAGCAGCCGCGTTCCCGGACAGGGCTGGAACACTGAAGCTTTCTTT.